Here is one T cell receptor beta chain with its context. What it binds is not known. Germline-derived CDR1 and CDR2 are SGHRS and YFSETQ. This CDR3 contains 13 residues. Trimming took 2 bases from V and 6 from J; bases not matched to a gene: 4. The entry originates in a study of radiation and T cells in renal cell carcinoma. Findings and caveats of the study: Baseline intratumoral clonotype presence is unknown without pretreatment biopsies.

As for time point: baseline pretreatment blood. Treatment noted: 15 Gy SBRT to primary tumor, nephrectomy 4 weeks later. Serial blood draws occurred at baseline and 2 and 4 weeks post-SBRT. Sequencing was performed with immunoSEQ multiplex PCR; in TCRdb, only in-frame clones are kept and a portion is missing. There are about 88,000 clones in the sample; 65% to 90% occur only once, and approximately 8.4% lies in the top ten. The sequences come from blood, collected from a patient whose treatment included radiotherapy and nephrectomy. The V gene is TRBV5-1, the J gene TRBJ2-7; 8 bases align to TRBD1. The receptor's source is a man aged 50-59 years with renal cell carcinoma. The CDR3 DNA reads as TGCGCCAGCAGCTTCCGGACAGGGTTCGAGCAGTACTTC. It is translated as CASSFRTGFEQYF.